This T cell receptor beta chain derives from a study of metastatic and nonmetastatic thyroid tumors. TCRdb re-clonotyped the PCR reads through MiXCR. The sample contains roughly 48,000 clones, roughly a fifth of which appear only once. Germline CDR1 and CDR2: MNHEY and SVGEGT. CDR3 size: 15 residues. This clone came up a few times. Relative to the germline gene, one junction end is altered; a read error may explain this. Thyroid surgery took place with no prior treatment in any patient. Sample: blood. The genes are TRBV6-2 or TRBV6-3 and TRBJ2-6; D might be TRBD1 (5 bases). This sequence was found in a male donor with papillary thyroid cancer or a benign thyroid nodule (not recorded which). Some clones in this sample may be carry-over from other donors' samples. CDR3 sequence (DNA): TGTGCCAGCAGTTACGACAGCTCTGGTGCCAACGTCCCGACTTTC. It specifies CASSYDSSGANVPTF.